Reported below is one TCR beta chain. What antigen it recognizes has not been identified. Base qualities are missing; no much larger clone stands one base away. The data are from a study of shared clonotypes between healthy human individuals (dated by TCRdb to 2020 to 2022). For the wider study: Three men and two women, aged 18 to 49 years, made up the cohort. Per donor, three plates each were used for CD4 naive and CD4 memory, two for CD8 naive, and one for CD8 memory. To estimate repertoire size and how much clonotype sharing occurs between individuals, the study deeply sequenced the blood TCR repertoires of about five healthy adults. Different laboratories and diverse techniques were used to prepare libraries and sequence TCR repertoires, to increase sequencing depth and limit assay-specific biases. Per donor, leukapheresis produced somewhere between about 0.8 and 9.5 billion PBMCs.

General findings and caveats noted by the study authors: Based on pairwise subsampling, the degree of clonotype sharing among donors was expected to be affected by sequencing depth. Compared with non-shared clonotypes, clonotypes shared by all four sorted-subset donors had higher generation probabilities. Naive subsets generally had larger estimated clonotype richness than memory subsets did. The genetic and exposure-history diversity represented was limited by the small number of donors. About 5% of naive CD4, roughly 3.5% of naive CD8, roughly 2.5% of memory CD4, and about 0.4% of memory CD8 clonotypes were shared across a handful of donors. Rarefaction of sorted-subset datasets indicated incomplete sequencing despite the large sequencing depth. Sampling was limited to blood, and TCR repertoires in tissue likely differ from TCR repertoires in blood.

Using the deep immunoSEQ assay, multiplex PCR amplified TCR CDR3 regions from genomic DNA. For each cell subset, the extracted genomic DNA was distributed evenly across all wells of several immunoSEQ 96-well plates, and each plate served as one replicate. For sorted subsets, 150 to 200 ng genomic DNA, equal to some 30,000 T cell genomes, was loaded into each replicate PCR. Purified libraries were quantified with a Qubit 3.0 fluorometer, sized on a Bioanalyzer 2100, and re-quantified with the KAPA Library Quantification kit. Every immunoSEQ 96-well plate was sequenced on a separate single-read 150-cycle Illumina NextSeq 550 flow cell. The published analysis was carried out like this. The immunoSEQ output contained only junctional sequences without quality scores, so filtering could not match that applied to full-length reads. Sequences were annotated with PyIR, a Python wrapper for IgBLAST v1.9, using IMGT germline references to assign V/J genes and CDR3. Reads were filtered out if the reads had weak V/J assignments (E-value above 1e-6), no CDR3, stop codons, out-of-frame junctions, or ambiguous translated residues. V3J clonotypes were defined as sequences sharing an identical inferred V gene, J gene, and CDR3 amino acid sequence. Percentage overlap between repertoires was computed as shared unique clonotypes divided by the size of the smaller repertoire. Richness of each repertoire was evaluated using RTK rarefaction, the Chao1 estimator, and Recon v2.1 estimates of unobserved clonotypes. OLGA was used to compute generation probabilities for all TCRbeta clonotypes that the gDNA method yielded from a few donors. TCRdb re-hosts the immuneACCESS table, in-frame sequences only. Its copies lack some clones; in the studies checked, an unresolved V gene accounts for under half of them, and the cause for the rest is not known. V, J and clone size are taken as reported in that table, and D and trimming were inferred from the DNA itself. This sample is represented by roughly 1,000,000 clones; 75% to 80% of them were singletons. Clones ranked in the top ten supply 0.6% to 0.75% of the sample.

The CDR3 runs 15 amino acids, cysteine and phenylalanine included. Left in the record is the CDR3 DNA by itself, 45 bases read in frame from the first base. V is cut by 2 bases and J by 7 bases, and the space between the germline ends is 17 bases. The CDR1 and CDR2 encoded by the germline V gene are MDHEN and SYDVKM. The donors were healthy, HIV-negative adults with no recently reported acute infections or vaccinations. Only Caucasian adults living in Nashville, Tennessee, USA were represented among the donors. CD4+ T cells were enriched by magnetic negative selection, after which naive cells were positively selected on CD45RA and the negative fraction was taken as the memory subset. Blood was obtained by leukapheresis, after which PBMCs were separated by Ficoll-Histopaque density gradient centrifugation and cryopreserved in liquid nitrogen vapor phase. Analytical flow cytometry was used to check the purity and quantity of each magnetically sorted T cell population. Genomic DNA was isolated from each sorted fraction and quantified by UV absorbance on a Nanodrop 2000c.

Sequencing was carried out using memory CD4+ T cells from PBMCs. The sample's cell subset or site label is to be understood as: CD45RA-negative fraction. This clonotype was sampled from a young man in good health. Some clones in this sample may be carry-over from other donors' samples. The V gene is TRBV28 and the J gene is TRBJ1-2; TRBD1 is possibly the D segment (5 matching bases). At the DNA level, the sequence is TGTGCCAGCAGTTTAGGAGGTGAGGGGCGGGCTGGCTACACCTTC. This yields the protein CASSLGGEGRAGYTF.